These 18 T cell receptor beta chains came from one sample sequenced in a study of blood T cell repertoires in COVID-19 (TCRdb year 2020). Preparation of the library involved the immunoSEQ multiplex PCR assay. In TCRdb, the immuneACCESS table is reduced to in-frame sequences with V and J assigned. These tables do not hold every clone; where another copy was compared, an unresolved V gene accounts for under half, and the others remain unexplained. The sample table holds roughly 250,000 clones, of which about 80% were seen once. 6.5% to 9% of the sample rests with the top ten. Sequencing was carried out using peripheral blood. All receptors derive from a woman between 45 and 65 years old with acute or convalescent COVID-19.

The V call is TRBV7-9, the J call TRBJ2-7, with 7 bases that match TRBD1. V shed 5 bases, J shed 0 bases, and the junction held 4 bases outside the gene matches. The CDR3 runs 14 residues. Germline CDR1 is SEHNR and CDR2 is FQNEAQ (reference sequence). This CDR3 is CASSTGQSSYEQYF. The DNA for the CDR3 is TGTGCCAGCAGCACGGGACAGAGCTCCTACGAGCAGTACTTC.

The chain is built from TRBV7-9 and TRBJ1-3; D remains unclear. The CDR3 spans 16 residues. The germline CDR1 and CDR2 sequences are SEHNR and FQNEAQ (reference sequence). The germline V and J ends were trimmed by 1 base and 8 bases, with 18 bases remaining between them. CDR3 in DNA: TGTGCCAGCAGCTTAGGAGTCGGGTCCTCTGTGGACACCATATATTTT. Encoded protein: CASSLGVGSSVDTIYF.

The rearrangement uses TRBV28 and TRBJ2-7; D possibly corresponds to TRBD2 (6 bases). Germline values: CDR1 MDHEN, CDR2 SYDVKM. The V gene lost 7 bases and the J gene lost 4 bases, with 20 bases spanning the gap. The CDR3 loop spans 15 amino acids. CDR3 region: CASIPGPGDGYEQYF. DNA of the CDR3: TGTGCCAGCATTCCTGGACCGGGAGACGGTTACGAGCAGTACTTC.

The CDR3, as DNA: TGTGCCAGCAGCCACTTATTAGCCGTCTCTGGGGCCAACGTCCTGACTTTC. This encodes CASSHLLAVSGANVLTF. The genes are TRBV3-1 (or the pseudogene TRBV3-2) and TRBJ2-6, with unresolved D. V was clipped by 3 bases and J by 0 bases, with 12 bases between them. This CDR3 region has 17 residues. Germline V gene data show CDR1 as LGHDT and CDR2 as YNNKEL (reference sequence).

The chain carries TRBV29-1 and TRBJ2-7, with TRBD1 matching 8 bases. The V gene's germline CDR1 is SQVTM and CDR2 ANQGSEA. This CDR3 has 14 amino acids. Trimming removed 3 bases from V and 2 bases from J; junction bases left unmatched: 6. The DNA of the CDR3 is TGCAGCGTTGAGTCTGGGACAGGCCCCTACGAGCAGTACTTC. Its translation is CSVESGTGPYEQYF.

This chain links TRBV3-1 (or the pseudogene TRBV3-2) with TRBJ2-7; D is uncertain. V was trimmed by 3 bases and J by 0 bases, leaving 9 bases between them. The CDR3 runs to 14 residues. In germline, CDR1 is LGHDT, CDR2 YNNKEL (reference sequence). The CDR3 sequence is CASSQRPTSYEQYF. CDR3 bases: TGTGCCAGCAGCCAGCGGCCCACCTCCTACGAGCAGTACTTC.

The J gene is TRBJ1-2, the V gene TRBV19; 7 bases are a match to TRBD1. J gave up 8 bases and V 5 bases, and 8 bases lay outside the gene matches. The CDR3 has 13 amino acids. The germline V gene encodes CDR1 LNHDA and CDR2 SQIVND (reference sequence). CDR3 residues: CASSPDRDRGYTF. The CDR3 bases are TGTGCCAGTAGTCCCGACAGGGATCGCGGCTACACCTTC.

Worth noting for this clone: A read error is possible here, since a much larger clone lies one base away. V and J are TRBV2 and TRBJ1-5; D might be TRBD1 (5 bases). Trimming took 4 bases from V and 1 from J, leaving 5 bases between them. Germline CDR1 and CDR2: SNHLY and FYNNEI. The CDR3 runs 13 residues. The CDR3 nucleotides read TGTGCCAGCAGTGGACAGAGCAATCAGCCCCAGCATTTT. It translates to CASSGQSNQPQHF.

The chain couples TRBV5-1 to TRBJ2-1, with D possibly matching TRBD2 (5 bases). CDR3 length: 16 residues. Germline V gene sequence: CDR1 SGHRS, CDR2 YFSETQ. The V end lost 4 bases, the J end lost 2 bases, and 16 bases lay between the germline ends. The CDR3 DNA reads TGCGCCAGCAGCCCCGAAGGCGGGTACCCCTACAATGAGCAGTTCTTC. It specifies CASSPEGGYPYNEQFF.

This chain joins TRBV19 and TRBJ1-6, with 10 bases lining up with TRBD1. V lost 6 bases to trimming and J lost 7 bases; unmatched junction nucleotides: 6. CDR3 length: 15 residues. Per the germline V gene, CDR1 is LNHDA and CDR2 is SQIVND (reference sequence). CDR3 sequence reads: CASSPGTGVNSPLHF. Written as DNA, the CDR3 is TGTGCCAGTAGCCCCGGGACAGGGGTAAATTCACCCCTCCACTTT.

This clone showed up just once. The rearrangement links TRBV30 to TRBJ1-2; perhaps TRBD1 as D (5 bases). The V gene lost 5 bases and the J gene lost 6 bases, with 16 bases spanning the gap. Germline V gives CDR1 GTSNPN, CDR2 SVGIG (reference sequence). CDR3 size: 13 residues. The CDR3 DNA is TGTGCCTGGTCACCCGGGACTCACAATGGCTACACCTTC. Translating it yields CAWSPGTHNGYTF.

The V call is TRBV6-6, the J call TRBJ2-1, with 10 bases lining up with TRBD2. This CDR3 has 14 residues. Germline V CDR1 and CDR2: MNHNY, SVGAGI (reference sequence). Trimming removed 7 bases from V and 9 bases from J; junction bases left unmatched: 9. The CDR3 sequence: CASIGTSGTAEQFF. The CDR3 DNA reads TGTGCCAGCATCGGAACTAGCGGGACCGCTGAGCAGTTCTTC.

The CDR3 loop is CASSLHGGSSYEQYF. The DNA of the CDR3 is TGTGCCAGCAGCTTACACGGGGGTTCTTCCTACGAGCAGTACTTC. The chain uses TRBV7-2 and TRBJ2-7; the D gene is possibly TRBD2 (6 bases). Trimming left V 2 bases short and J 1 base short, with 12 bases between. Germline CDR1 and CDR2: SGHTA and FQGNSA. The CDR3 runs to 15 residues.

This chain uses TRBV11-3 with TRBJ1-1; 7 bases agree with TRBD1. CDR3 length equals 14 residues. Unmatched junction bases numbered 3, after V lost 0 bases and J lost 5 bases. Germline assignment: CDR1 SGHNT and CDR2 YENEEA. The CDR3 DNA follows: TGTGCCAGCAGCTTAGAGACAGGGAGGACTGAAGCTTTCTTT. This codes for CASSLETGRTEAFF.

V is TRBV3-1 (or the pseudogene TRBV3-2) and J is TRBJ2-7, with 9 bases lining up with TRBD2. V gave up 0 bases and J gave up 2 bases; unmatched junction bases: 2. The germline gives CDR1 LGHDT, CDR2 YNNKEL (reference sequence). The CDR3 totals 15 residues. As DNA, the CDR3 is TGTGCCAGCAGCCAAGATCTAGCGGGACCCTACGAGCAGTACTTC. As protein: CASSQDLAGPYEQYF.

This clone has more than one count but fewer than ten. The chain joins TRBV14 to TRBJ1-2; no firm D call. Germline V lookup: CDR1 SGHDN, CDR2 FVKESK. This CDR3 has 18 residues. V was shortened by 3 bases and J by 3 bases, with 23 bases between the two germline ends. CDR3 sequence reads: CASSHIRMGGRKDYGYTF. The CDR3 region has the DNA TGTGCCAGCAGCCACATAAGAATGGGAGGGAGGAAGGACTATGGCTACACCTTC.

This clone has a single count. The gene calls are TRBV4-3 and TRBJ1-2; D unresolved. The germline V gene encodes CDR1 LGHNA and CDR2 YSLEER. Trimming left V 2 bases short and J 0 bases short, with 10 bases between. There are 15 residues in the CDR3. CDR3 DNA sequence: TGCGCCAGCAGCCAATCAAAAGCACCTAACTATGGCTACACCTTC. Amino acids: CASSQSKAPNYGYTF.

This clone has just one count. This rearrangement joins TRBV11-3 to TRBJ1-1, with D maybe TRBD1 (6 bases). From germline, CDR1 is SGHNT and CDR2 YENEEA. The V end was cut by 5 bases, the J end by 7 bases, with 11 bases between. The CDR3 loop spans 12 amino acids. CDR3 coding DNA: TGTGCCAGCAGCCTACCGACAGGTGAAGCTTTCTTT. It codes for CASSLPTGEAFF.